One sample yielded the 13 T cell receptor beta chains listed below, sequenced in a study of control samples from healthy donors and cancer patients. Assay used: immunoSEQ multiplex PCR; TCRdb lists only in-frame clones, some missing. The sample includes approximately 94,000 clones, roughly nine tenths of them seen just once. The sequencing sample was made of blood. The origin of the receptors is a woman between 50 and 59 years old in good health.

The V and J genes are TRBV11-2 and TRBJ2-6; D perhaps matches TRBD1 (5 bases). This CDR3 contains 16 residues. V lost 4 bases to trimming and J lost 4 bases, with 14 bases between them. The V gene's germline CDR1 is SGHAT and CDR2 FQNNGV. The CDR3 coding sequence is TGTGCCAGCAGCTCCTTTGGGGCGGCGGGGGCCAACGTCCTGACTTTC. This codes for CASSSFGAAGANVLTF. The whole variable domain, filled in from reference TRBV11-2 and TRBJ2-6, reads EAGVAQSPRYKIIEKRQSVAFWCNPISGHATLYWYQQILGQGPKLLIQFQNNGVVDDSQLPKDRFSAERLKGVDSTLKIQPAKLEDSAVYLCASSSFGAAGANVLTFGAGSRLTVL.

This clone was seen a single time. J is TRBJ2-7 and V is TRBV20-1; TRBD2 might be the D (5 bases). This CDR3 region has 11 residues. Germline lookup yields CDR1 DFQATT and CDR2 SNEGSKA (reference sequence). Between the trimmed V and J ends, which lost 2 bases and 6 bases, there was a span of 8 bases. CDR3 sequence (DNA): TGCAGTGCTAGATCCGGGGTCGAGCAGTACTTC. Its translation: CSARSGVEQYF.

In this sample, this clone turned up a few times. The chain couples TRBV28 to TRBJ1-5; no definite D call. This CDR3 comprises 14 residues. V shed 5 bases and J shed 4 bases, with 12 bases lying between them. From germline, CDR1 is MDHEN and CDR2 SYDVKM. The CDR3 bases are TGTGCCAGCAGTCTGGGAACTAGAAATCAGCCCCAGCATTTT. This sequence encodes CASSLGTRNQPQHF.

The chain has TRBV29-1 and TRBJ1-2; possibly TRBD1 for D (5 bases). CDR3 length equals 11 residues. Germline CDR1 is SQVTM and CDR2 is ANQGSEA. Trimming shortened V by 7 bases and J by 8 bases, and 14 bases separated the two germline ends. The CDR3 region is CSAGPRSGYTF. CDR3 nucleotides: TGCAGCGCGGGGCCCAGGAGCGGCTACACCTTC. The full variable domain, with the rest looked up from reference TRBV29-1 and TRBJ1-2, is SAVISQKPSRDICQRGTSLTIQCQVDSQVTMMFWYRQQPGQSLTLIATANQGSEATYESGFVIDKFPISRPNLTFSTLTVSNMSPEDSSIYLCSAGPRSGYTFGSGTRLTVV.

This chain uses TRBV2 with TRBJ2-2; D is possibly TRBD2 (5 bases). Per germline, CDR1 SNHLY and CDR2 FYNNEI. Trimming left V 4 bases short and J 2 bases short, with 14 bases between. The CDR3 runs 16 residues. The CDR3: CASSAAAASNTGELFF. CDR3 nucleotide sequence: TGTGCCAGCAGTGCGGCAGCGGCCTCCAACACCGGGGAGCTGTTTTTT.

V and J are TRBV9 and TRBJ1-1; D is perhaps TRBD1 (5 bases). CDR1 and CDR2 from the germline V gene are SGDLS and YYNGEE. The CDR3 loop spans 16 amino acids. V shed 0 bases and J shed 0 bases, with 12 bases lying between them. The DNA for the CDR3 is TGTGCCAGCAGCGTAGACGAGGGGAACATGAACACTGAAGCTTTCTTT. Translating it yields CASSVDEGNMNTEAFF. Filled out from reference TRBV9 and TRBJ1-1, the complete variable domain reads DSGVTQTPKHLITATGQRVTLRCSPRSGDLSVYWYQQSLDQGLQFLIQYYNGEERAKGNILERFSAQQFPDLHSELNLSSLELGDSALYFCASSVDEGNMNTEAFFGQGTRLTVV.

The chain combines TRBV12-3 or TRBV12-4 with TRBJ1-2, with D possibly being TRBD1 (5 bases). CDR3 size: 11 residues. Trimming took 5 bases from V and 7 from J, leaving 8 bases between them. The CDR3 DNA sequence: TGTGCCAGCAGTCCGGGGGTTGGCTACACCTTC. It yields the protein CASSPGVGYTF.

This chain connects TRBV7-2 to TRBJ2-5, with 8 bases that match TRBD1. The CDR3 spans 18 residues. The V gene end was trimmed by 4 bases and the J gene end by 8 bases; junction bases not matched to a gene: 21. From germline, CDR1 is SGHTA and CDR2 FQGNSA. CDR3 nucleotides: TGTGCCAGCAGCTCCCTCCGCTCTGCCAGGGGGCAGGGGGGTACCCAGTACTTC. Residues: CASSSLRSARGQGGTQYF.

V usage is TRBV5-5 and J usage is TRBJ2-1, with 10 bases fitting TRBD2. CDR3 length equals 17 residues. Trimming took 0 bases from V and 6 from J; bases not matched to a gene: 9. Germline V gene data show CDR1 as SGHKS and CDR2 as YYEKEE (reference sequence). The CDR3 reads CASSLVGGASGGNEQFF. CDR3 sequence (DNA): TGTGCCAGCAGCTTGGTAGGCGGGGCTAGCGGGGGCAATGAGCAGTTCTTC. Supplemented by reference TRBV5-5 and TRBJ2-1, the full variable domain reads DAGVTQSPTHLIKTRGQQVTLRCSPISGHKSVSWYQQVLGQGPQFIFQYYEKEERGRGNFPDRFSARQFPNYSSELNVNALLLGDSALYLCASSLVGGASGGNEQFFGPGTRLTVL.

CDR3 loop: CASSLEGAENIQYF. The CDR3 region has the DNA TGTGCCAGCAGCTTGGAGGGGGCGGAGAACATTCAGTACTTC. This chain joins TRBV7-2 and TRBJ2-4; D is perhaps TRBD1 (7 bases). The CDR3 extends over 14 amino acids. CDR1 and CDR2 (germline): SGHTA, FQGNSA. The V and J ends lost 3 bases and 7 bases respectively, with 13 bases between them.

In this sample, this clone turned up a few times. The rearrangement uses TRBV7-2 and TRBJ2-5; the D gene could be TRBD1 or TRBD2 (5 bases each). The CDR3 contains 15 residues. Looked up from germline, CDR1 is SGHTA and CDR2 is FQGNSA. V lost 0 bases and J lost 0, with 8 bases in between. CDR3 bases: TGTGCCAGCAGCTTAGCGGGACGGTACCAAGAGACCCAGTACTTC. Amino acid sequence: CASSLAGRYQETQYF.

The V and J genes are TRBV6-2 or TRBV6-3 and TRBJ1-2; D remains unclear. The CDR3 has 16 amino acids. Germline values: CDR1 MNHEY, CDR2 SVGEGT. V was clipped by 0 bases and J by 0 bases, with 11 bases between them. This CDR3 reads CASSYSTVKANYGYTF. The CDR3 coding sequence is TGTGCCAGCAGTTACTCGACCGTTAAAGCTAACTATGGCTACACCTTC.

The rearrangement uses TRBV19 and TRBJ1-1, with 7 bases that match TRBD1. The CDR3 is 15 amino acids. Trimming removed 0 bases from V and 2 bases from J; junction bases left unmatched: 3. Germline assignment: CDR1 LNHDA and CDR2 SQIVND (reference sequence). The DNA for the CDR3 is TGTGCCAGTAGTATAGACGAGGGGGCAAACACTGAAGCTTTCTTT. It yields the protein CASSIDEGANTEAFF.